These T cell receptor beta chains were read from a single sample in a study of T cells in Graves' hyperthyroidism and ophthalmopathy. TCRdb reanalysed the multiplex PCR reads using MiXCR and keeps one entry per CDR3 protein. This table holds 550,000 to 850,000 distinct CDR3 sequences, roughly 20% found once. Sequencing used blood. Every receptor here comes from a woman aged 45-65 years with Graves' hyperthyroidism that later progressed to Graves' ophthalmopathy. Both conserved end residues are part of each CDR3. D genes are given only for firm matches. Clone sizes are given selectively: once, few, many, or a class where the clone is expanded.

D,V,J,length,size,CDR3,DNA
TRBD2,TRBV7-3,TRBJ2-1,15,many,CASSTLAGGYNEQFF,TGTGCCAGCAGCACACTAGCGGGGGGGTACAATGAGCAGTTCTTC
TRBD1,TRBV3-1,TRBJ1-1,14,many,CASSQTGQGTEAFF,TGTGCCAGCAGCCAAACGGGACAGGGAACTGAAGCTTTCTTT
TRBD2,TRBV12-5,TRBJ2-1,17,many,CASGLVRLPSGYNEQFF,TGTGCTAGTGGTTTGGTAAGATTGCCTAGCGGGTACAATGAGCAGTTCTTC
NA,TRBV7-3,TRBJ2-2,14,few,CASSPQLNTGELFF,TGTGCCAGCAGCCCACAGCTAAACACCGGGGAGCTGTTTTTT
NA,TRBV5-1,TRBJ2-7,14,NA,CASFARDSPYEQYF,TGCGCCAGCTTCGCCCGAGACAGTCCCTACGAGCAGTACTTC
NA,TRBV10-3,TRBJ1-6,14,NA,CAITRDGGESPLHF,TGTGCCATCACCAGAGACGGGGGAGAGTCACCCCTCCACTTT
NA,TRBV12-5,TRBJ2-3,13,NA,CASGLSSTDTQYF,TGTGCTAGTGGTTTGAGTTCCACAGATACGCAGTATTTT
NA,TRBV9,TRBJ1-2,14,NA,CASSVVGQGHGYTF,TGTGCCAGCAGCGTAGTGGGGCAGGGGCATGGCTACACCTTC
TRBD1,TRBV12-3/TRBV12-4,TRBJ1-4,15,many,CASSFSGTGREKLFF,TGTGCCAGCAGCTTCTCCGGGACAGGGAGGGAAAAACTGTTTTTT
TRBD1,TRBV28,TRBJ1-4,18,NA,CASSLLLGQGRTNEKLFF,TGTGCCAGCAGTTTATTATTGGGACAGGGGCGGACTAATGAAAAACTGTTTTTT
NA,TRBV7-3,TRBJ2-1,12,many,CASSLPRQEQFF,TGTGCCAGCAGCCTGCCCCGGCAAGAGCAGTTCTTC
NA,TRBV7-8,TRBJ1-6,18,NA,CASSFYPDAGRQNSPLHF,TGTGCCAGCAGCTTTTACCCGGACGCAGGACGCCAAAATTCACCCCTCCACTTT
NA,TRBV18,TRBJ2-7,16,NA,CASSPPVSGGVYEQYF,TGTGCCAGCTCACCACCGGTCTCGGGTGGTGTCTACGAGCAGTACTTC
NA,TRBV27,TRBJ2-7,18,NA,CASSLGYDSLRGVYEQYF,TGTGCCAGCAGTTTAGGGTATGACAGTTTAAGGGGCGTTTACGAGCAGTACTTC
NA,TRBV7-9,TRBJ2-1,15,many,CASRDRRDSVDEQFF,TGTGCCAGCAGGGATCGGCGCGACTCGGTGGATGAGCAGTTCTTC
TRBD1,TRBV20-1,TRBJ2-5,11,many,CRETGGETQYF,TGCAGAGAAACAGGGGGGGAGACCCAGTACTTC
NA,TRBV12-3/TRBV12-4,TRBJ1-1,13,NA,CASTTGSRTEAFF,TGTGCCAGCACTACAGGGAGCAGGACTGAAGCTTTCTTT